One sample yielded the 15 T cell receptor beta chains listed below, sequenced in a study of identical twins. One entry per CDR3 protein, called by TCRdb with MiXCR from the 5' RACE reads. The sample includes fewer than 900,000 distinct CDR3 sequences, 20% to 25% of them seen just once. The same data also contributed to another study, on T cells expressing NK-cell markers.

Sequenced: PBMCs. The receptors originated from a woman younger than 30 in good health.

As DNA, the CDR3 is TGTGCCAGCAGCTTGGTCGCGGGGGGGGATACGCAGTATTTT. It specifies CASSLVAGGDTQYF. V and J are TRBV5-4 and TRBJ2-3; 9 bases map to TRBD2. This CDR3 comprises 14 residues. The V gene end was trimmed by 0 bases and the J gene end by 6 bases; junction bases not matched to a gene: 2. The germline gives CDR1 SGHNT, CDR2 YYREEE (reference sequence).

The chain couples TRBV10-3 to TRBJ2-1, with D hard to call. V lost 0 bases to trimming and J lost 11 bases, with 11 bases between them. Germline lookup yields CDR1 ENHRY and CDR2 SYGVKD. CDR3 size: 13 residues. CDR3 in amino acids: CAISESHESKQFF. The CDR3 bases are TGTGCCATCAGTGAGTCCCATGAGTCGAAGCAGTTCTTC.

The genes are TRBV10-3 and TRBJ2-5; D unclear. Trimming removed 3 bases from V and 5 bases from J, with 4 bases in between. Germline V gene lookup returns CDR1 ENHRY and CDR2 SYGVKD. This CDR3 comprises 11 residues. CDR3 region: CAISDAETQYF. The DNA of the CDR3 is TGTGCCATCAGTGATGCGGAGACCCAGTACTTC.

The chain carries TRBV5-1 and TRBJ1-1; D may be TRBD1 (5 bases). The germline gives CDR1 SGHRS, CDR2 YFSETQ. The CDR3 is made up of 13 amino acids. Trimming took off 4 bases at V and 7 bases at J, with 14 bases between the two ends. The CDR3 is CASSTDRYDEAFF. The CDR3 coding sequence is TGCGCCAGCAGCACAGACAGATACGATGAAGCTTTCTTT.

The rearrangement links TRBV20-1 to TRBJ2-4; 12 bases line up with TRBD2. There are 15 residues in the CDR3. V gave up 3 bases and J gave up 7 bases; unmatched junction bases: 7. Germline V gives CDR1 DFQATT, CDR2 SNEGSKA (reference sequence). The CDR3 DNA reads TGCAGTGCTAGTTCCCTAGCGGGAGGGGGGAACATTCAGTACTTC. It is translated as CSASSLAGGGNIQYF.

At least ten counts were recorded for this clonotype. The V and J genes are TRBV9 and TRBJ1-2; D not certain. V was clipped by 0 bases and J by 8 bases, with 11 bases between them. The CDR3 sequence is 13 residues long. CDR1 and CDR2 from the germline V gene are SGDLS and YYNGEE. CDR3 sequence reads: CASSVVSGYGYTF. DNA of the CDR3: TGTGCCAGCAGCGTAGTTTCCGGATACGGCTACACCTTC. The complete variable domain, with remaining parts taken from reference TRBV9 and TRBJ1-2, reads DSGVTQTPKHLITATGQRVTLRCSPRSGDLSVYWYQQSLDQGLQFLIQYYNGEERAKGNILERFSAQQFPDLHSELNLSSLELGDSALYFCASSVVSGYGYTFGSGTRLTVV.

The chain couples TRBV3-1 to TRBJ2-1; 7 bases agree with TRBD2. Germline V gene lookup returns CDR1 LGHDT and CDR2 YNNKEL (reference sequence). This CDR3 has 16 residues. V shed 5 bases, J shed 1 base, and the junction held 8 bases outside the gene matches. The CDR3: CASSSLGRGSYNEQFF. CDR3 nucleotides: TGTGCCAGCAGCTCCCTAGGGCGGGGGTCCTACAATGAGCAGTTCTTC.

This clonotype was seen more than once but under ten times. This chain links TRBV6-1 with TRBJ2-5, with D perhaps matching TRBD1 (6 bases). The germline V and J ends were trimmed by 5 bases and 5 bases, with 18 bases remaining between them. The germline gives CDR1 MNHNS, CDR2 SASEGT. This CDR3 has 15 amino acids. For the CDR3, the DNA is TGTGCCAGCAGTAAGGGACACTCGGTCCCGGAGACCCAGTACTTC. Translated, it gives CASSKGHSVPETQYF.

The gene calls are TRBV29-1 and TRBJ2-7, with D possibly matching TRBD1 (6 bases). Germline-derived CDR1 and CDR2 are SQVTM and ANQGSEA. The CDR3 extends over 13 amino acids. V lost 7 bases and J lost 3, with 16 bases in between. DNA for the CDR3: TGCAGCGCCCGGGTCCCAGGGGACTACGAGCAGTACTTC. Protein product: CSARVPGDYEQYF.

This clonotype came up a few times. The rearrangement joins TRBV7-2 to TRBJ2-7, with TRBD2 as a possible D gene (6 bases). The length of the CDR3 is 14 residues. Germline-derived CDR1 and CDR2 are SGHTA and FQGNSA. With 5 bases removed from V and 0 bases from J, the gap between germline ends came to 11 bases. The CDR3 DNA sequence: TGTGCCAGCAGCCGCAGCGGGCGCTCCTACGAGCAGTACTTC. It encodes CASSRSGRSYEQYF.

There are a few counts of this clonotype. The rearrangement uses TRBV7-8 and TRBJ2-5, with TRBD2 matching 8 bases. This CDR3 is 17 amino acids long. From germline, CDR1 is SGHVS and CDR2 FQNEAQ. V gave up 2 bases and J gave up 4 bases; unmatched junction bases: 12. The CDR3 DNA reads as TGTGCCAGCAGCTTAAGTAACGGGGGGGTACTTGTAGAGACCCAGTACTTC. Its protein is CASSLSNGGVLVETQYF. Full variable domain (outside the CDR3, taken from reference TRBV7-8 and TRBJ2-5): GAGVSQSPRYKVAKRGQDVALRCDPISGHVSLFWYQQALGQGPEFLTYFQNEAQLDKSGLPSDRFFAERPEGSVSTLKIQRTQQEDSAVYLCASSLSNGGVLVETQYFGPGTRLLVL.

This clonotype was counted a few times. The chain is built from TRBV5-1 and TRBJ2-7; perhaps TRBD1 as D (6 bases). From germline, CDR1 is SGHRS and CDR2 YFSETQ. This CDR3 contains 14 residues. Trimming removed 4 bases from V and 3 bases from J, with 14 bases in between. This chain's CDR3 is CASSPIQGLYEQYF. CDR3 bases: TGCGCCAGCAGCCCCATCCAGGGGCTCTACGAGCAGTACTTC.

This clonotype was seen more than once but under ten times. V usage is TRBV12-3 or TRBV12-4 and J usage is TRBJ2-5; TRBD1 agrees at 7 bases. V lost 3 bases, J lost 5 bases, and 6 bases stayed unmatched. The CDR3 contains 14 residues. This chain's CDR3 is CASSFIGGEETQYF. CDR3 coding DNA: TGTGCCAGCAGTTTTATAGGGGGCGAGGAGACCCAGTACTTC.

This clonotype was found a few times. The chain links TRBV9 to TRBJ2-1; D is possibly TRBD2 (5 bases). The germline V gene has CDR1 SGDLS and CDR2 YYNGEE. The CDR3 is 14 amino acids. The V and J ends lost 3 bases and 8 bases respectively, with 15 bases between them. In nucleotides, the CDR3 is TGTGCCAGCAGCGCCTCGGGGAATAGGTATGAGCAGTTCTTC. Its translation: CASSASGNRYEQFF.

There are a few counts of this clonotype. The genes are TRBV5-4 and TRBJ1-5, with unresolved D. V was cut by 0 bases and J by 4 bases, with 5 bases left in between. In germline, CDR1 is SGHNT, CDR2 YYREEE (reference sequence). There are 13 residues in the CDR3. The CDR3 coding sequence is TGTGCCAGCAGCTTGGGAGAGAATCAGCCCCAGCATTTT. Residues: CASSLGENQPQHF.